The clone carrying this T cell receptor beta chain was recorded a few times. The data belong to a study of response to subunit inactivated influenza vaccine. The CDR3 length is 15 residues. CDR1 is SGHRS and CDR2 is YFSETQ in the germline V gene. V gave up 2 bases and J gave up 4 bases, with 13 bases separating them. Via MiXCR, TCRdb re-called the RT-PCR reads, giving one row per CDR3 protein. The table has more than 500,000 distinct CDR3 sequences, over 9% seen once. This same sample was also taken into another study, of T cells expressing NK-cell markers. From that report: 5'RACE template switching with UMIs produced the TCR beta cDNA. Among eight sequenced donors, seven carried HCMV seropositivity while one was seronegative. CD8+ T cells in over five donors included dominant NKG2C+ clonotypes at 1.0-7.0%.

This chain joins TRBV5-1 and TRBJ2-1; weak D call: TRBD1 (6 bases). This sequence was found in a man in his fifties or sixties who received an inactivated influenza vaccine. Sequencing used PBMCs from blood, obtained on the day of vaccination. Written as DNA, the CDR3 is TGCGCCAGCAGCTTTGGGGGCCTAAGGTACAATGAGCAGTTCTTC. Residues: CASSFGGLRYNEQFF.